The 16 T cell receptor beta chains below were found in one sample sequenced in a study of T-cell memory formation after mild COVID-19. TCRdb ran MiXCR on the 5' RACE reads and lists one entry per CDR3 protein. The sample holds 110,000 to 150,000 distinct CDR3 sequences, about 25% seen once. The sequencing sample was made of PBMCs or a T cell subset sorted from them (not recorded which). The source is an adult woman who had mild COVID-19 (a few samples of this study predate the infection). Cell type and time point are not known.

The chain employs TRBV20-1 and TRBJ2-1, with D perhaps matching TRBD2 (6 bases). Germline CDR1 reads DFQATT; CDR2 reads SNEGSKA (reference sequence). The CDR3 has 15 amino acids. Trimming shortened V by 4 bases and J by 5 bases, and 18 bases separated the two germline ends. This CDR3 reads CSAIDFREKDNEQFF. In DNA form, the CDR3 reads TGCAGTGCTATAGACTTCCGGGAGAAAGACAATGAGCAGTTCTTC.

This clonotype was detected only a few times. This rearrangement joins TRBV6-6 to TRBJ2-1; 8 bases fit TRBD2. The CDR3 contains 16 residues. V lost 2 bases to trimming and J lost 9 bases; unmatched junction nucleotides: 12. Germline V CDR1 and CDR2: MNHNY, SVGAGI (reference sequence). Here the CDR3 reads CASSYTGGLALTEQFF. The CDR3 coding sequence is TGTGCCAGCAGTTACACCGGCGGACTAGCCCTCACTGAGCAGTTCTTC.

In this sample, this clonotype turned up a few times. The chain couples TRBV11-3 to TRBJ2-7, with TRBD1 as a possible D gene (6 bases). Germline lookup yields CDR1 SGHNT and CDR2 YENEEA. This CDR3 spans 15 amino acids. V was pared by 6 bases and J by 1 base, with 16 bases between. The DNA of the CDR3 is TGTGCCAGCAGTCAGGAGGCAGGGGCATCCTACGAGCAGTACTTC. As protein: CASSQEAGASYEQYF.

V usage is TRBV6-5 and J usage is TRBJ2-1; unclear D gene. V was trimmed by 3 bases and J by 5 bases, leaving 8 bases between them. Germline CDR1 and CDR2: MNHEY and SVGAGI. This CDR3 is 13 amino acids long. The CDR3 is CASSYSVNNEQFF. The CDR3 region has the DNA TGTGCCAGCAGTTATTCGGTGAACAATGAGCAGTTCTTC.

There are a few counts of this clonotype. The V and J genes are TRBV6-6 and TRBJ2-7, with 8 bases that match TRBD2. Germline V gene lookup returns CDR1 MNHNY and CDR2 SVGAGI (reference sequence). The ends lost 4 bases at V and 0 bases at J; junction bases unmatched: 5. CDR3 size: 15 residues. The CDR3 DNA reads TGTGCCAGCAGTTCAATAGCGGGGAGCTCCTACGAGCAGTACTTC. Encoded protein: CASSSIAGSSYEQYF.

The gene calls are TRBV5-1 and TRBJ2-1, with 7 positions matching TRBD2. Looked up from germline, CDR1 is SGHRS and CDR2 is YFSETQ. Trimming cost V 5 bases and J 10 bases; bases outside gene matches: 3. The CDR3 is 11 amino acids. CDR3 coding DNA: TGCGCCAGCAGTCTAGCGGAGGAGCAGTTCTTC. Amino acid sequence: CASSLAEEQFF.

This clonotype was seen a handful of times. This rearrangement joins TRBV9 to TRBJ1-1; D gene uncertain. This CDR3 has 12 residues. Germline assignment: CDR1 SGDLS and CDR2 YYNGEE. V lost 3 bases and J 0 bases, leaving 3 bases between the germline ends. The CDR3 is CASSEMNTEAFF. The CDR3 nucleotides are TGTGCCAGCAGCGAGATGAACACTGAAGCTTTCTTT.

CDR3 residues: CASSQVSSGSFYEQYF. The CDR3, as DNA: TGTGCCAGCAGCCAAGTGAGTAGCGGGAGCTTCTACGAGCAGTACTTC. The gene calls are TRBV4-2 and TRBJ2-7; 9 bases are a match to TRBD2. CDR1 is LGHNA and CDR2 is YNFKEQ in the germline V gene. The junction had 7 bases not matched to a gene; V was cut back by 1 base and J by 3 bases. The CDR3 has 16 residues.

The gene calls are TRBV2 and TRBJ2-1; 9 bases line up with TRBD2. V trimming: 0 bases; J trimming: 8 bases; junction bases outside the gene matches: 11. Germline V lookup: CDR1 SNHLY, CDR2 FYNNEI. CDR3 length: 17 amino acids. The CDR3 DNA sequence: TGTGCCAGCAGTGAAGCTATGGCGGGGGGGGGATGGGATGAGCAGTTCTTC. This encodes CASSEAMAGGGWDEQFF.

The rearrangement joins TRBV20-1 to TRBJ1-5; 10 bases are shared with TRBD1. J gave up 0 bases and V 6 bases, and 11 bases lay outside the gene matches. Looked up from germline, CDR1 is DFQATT and CDR2 is SNEGSKA (reference sequence). The CDR3 length is 17 residues. The CDR3 protein is CSARDRGLGYSNQPQHF. The CDR3 DNA reads as TGCAGTGCACGGGACAGGGGATTGGGGTATAGCAATCAGCCCCAGCATTTT.

This chain links TRBV7-9 with TRBJ1-1, with TRBD1 as a possible D gene (6 bases). The CDR3 consists of 14 residues. Germline CDR1 is SEHNR and CDR2 is FQNEAQ (reference sequence). The V gene lost 4 bases and the J gene lost 3 bases, with 12 bases spanning the gap. CDR3 region: CASSSRTVHTEAFF. The CDR3 region has the DNA TGTGCCAGCAGCTCTCGGACAGTCCACACTGAAGCTTTCTTT.

The chain carries TRBV29-1 and TRBJ2-2; no definite D call. V shed 2 bases and J shed 2 bases, with 6 bases lying between them. The CDR3 runs 13 residues. Germline values: CDR1 SQVTM, CDR2 ANQGSEA. The CDR3 region has the DNA TGCAGCGTTGAACTCGGAAACACCGGGGAGCTGTTTTTT. This translates into CSVELGNTGELFF.

The chain combines TRBV20-1 with TRBJ2-1, with 16 bases identical to TRBD2. Per the germline V gene, CDR1 is DFQATT and CDR2 is SNEGSKA (reference sequence). This CDR3 has 18 residues. After removal of 5 bases from V and 0 bases from J, the junction contained 7 bases not matched to a gene. For the CDR3, the DNA is TGCAGTGCTGTCCCGGGACTAGCGGGAGGGAGCTCCTACAATGAGCAGTTCTTC. This translates into CSAVPGLAGGSSYNEQFF.

The chain uses TRBV6-6 and TRBJ2-5; TRBD1 agrees at 8 bases. The CDR3 runs to 14 residues. V gave up 9 bases and J gave up 4 bases; unmatched junction bases: 10. The germline gives CDR1 MNHNY, CDR2 SVGAGI (reference sequence). The CDR3, as DNA: TGTGCCAGTCAGGACAGGGTGTCAGGAGAGACCCAGTACTTC. It encodes CASQDRVSGETQYF.

The chain links TRBV29-1 to TRBJ2-1, with 9 bases lining up with TRBD2. CDR1 is SQVTM, CDR2 ANQGSEA, per germline. The CDR3 totals 14 residues. J lost 7 bases, V lost 5 bases, and 9 bases had no gene match. The CDR3 here is CSVPPGLALNEQFF. The CDR3 DNA reads as TGCAGCGTTCCCCCGGGACTAGCTTTGAATGAGCAGTTCTTC.

This clonotype was seen a handful of times. CDR3 protein: CASSYPTGGRTEAFF. CDR3 in DNA: TGTGCCAGCAGCTACCCTACAGGGGGGAGGACTGAAGCTTTCTTT. The chain has TRBV7-9 and TRBJ1-1; TRBD1 matches at 8 bases. The CDR3 runs to 15 residues. Germline CDR1 and CDR2: SEHNR and FQNEAQ (reference sequence). The V gene end was trimmed by 4 bases and the J gene end by 5 bases; junction bases not matched to a gene: 9.